This section outlines one T cell receptor beta chain sequence together with its context. The antigen is unknown. The entry originates in a study of T cell responses to AZD1222 COVID-19 vaccine. CDR3 size: 16 residues. Looked up from germline, CDR1 is SGHNT and CDR2 is YYREEE (reference sequence). V was clipped by 7 bases and J by 2 bases, with 16 bases between them. Study-wide results and caveats: Repertoire sampling happened only post peak T cell response. Donors in the cohort were predominantly white British and more often female, and clonal diversity was possibly underestimated. Seropositive status at baseline applied to only a handful of AZD1222 recipients. Following two doses of AZD1222, Spike-specific TCR breadth and depth rose.

Clones were sequenced by immunoSEQ multiplex PCR, and TCRdb holds only the in-frame ones, with some missing. The table shows about 140,000 clones, with roughly 90% occurring only once. The origin of this receptor is an adult in good health. The source was peripheral blood, collected on day 0 of AZD1222 vaccination. The chain combines TRBV5-4 with TRBJ1-6; a weak D match, TRBD1 (6 bases). This CDR3 is CASGSGVGTYNSPLHF. The DNA for the CDR3 is TGTGCCAGCGGATCAGGGGTCGGAACCTATAATTCACCCCTCCACTTT.